Below, one T cell receptor (beta chain) is given with its context. For the second PCR, which ran for about 6 to 11 cycles, a sample-barcoded 5' primer and a J-beta primer mix were used. TCRdb re-derived calls from the 5' RACE reads in MiXCR, one entry per CDR3 protein. The table records roughly 1,800,000 distinct CDR3 sequences, 49% of them present only once. Trimming pared 5 bases from V and 9 bases from J, leaving 14 bases between. The CDR3 has 14 amino acids. In germline, CDR1 is MNHEY, CDR2 SVGAGI. The entry originates in a study of blood T cells in healthy people across ages. Study at large: Template switching picked up about one barcoded beta molecule for each two T cells.

The chain uses TRBV6-5 and TRBJ1-6; D uncertain. This TCR was sampled from a middle-aged woman in good health. The sequenced sample was blood. The CDR3 nucleotides are TGTGCCAGCAGTCCCGGATCCTGGGGTTCACCCCTCCACTTT. Translating gives CASSPGSWGSPLHF.